This passage covers 14 T cell receptor beta chains from one sample sequenced in a study of CD8+ T cells in alopecia areata. Following RNA extraction, reverse transcription yielded cDNA that acted as the sequencing template. The data were produced by immunoSEQ multiplex PCR, yet TCRdb's version contains in-frame clones alone and is incomplete. The sample contains around 100,000 clones, 50% to 75% of which appear only once. Treatment in this sample: oral pan-JAK inhibitor, 5-10 mg twice daily. The sequencing used CD8+ T cells sorted from blood, collected at week 24, from a patient treated with tofacitinib. Receptors were obtained from a human donor with alopecia areata.

The V gene is TRBV13, the J gene TRBJ1-2; TRBD1 is a possible D gene (5 bases). This CDR3 comprises 15 residues. Trimming cost V 5 bases and J 2 bases, with 15 bases left between them. Germline V gene data show CDR1 as PRHDT and CDR2 as FYEKMQ (reference sequence). CDR3 nucleotide sequence: TGTGCCAGCAGCCTGGGGCAGGGATCCAACTATGGCTACACCTTC. Translating gives CASSLGQGSNYGYTF.

This clone was counted a few times. The chain links TRBV4-1 to TRBJ1-6; 8 bases fit TRBD1. Germline CDR1 is MGHRA and CDR2 is YSYEKL. The CDR3 has 16 residues. V lost 4 bases to trimming and J lost 6 bases; unmatched junction nucleotides: 8. CDR3: CASSLYRGIINSPLHF. CDR3 DNA: TGCGCCAGCAGCCTATACAGGGGGATAATTAATTCACCCCTCCACTTT.

This chain uses TRBV30 with TRBJ1-2; D might be TRBD1 (6 bases). The CDR3 sequence is 14 residues long. Germline V gene data show CDR1 as GTSNPN and CDR2 as SVGIG (reference sequence). Trimming pared 7 bases from V and 4 bases from J, leaving 19 bases between. The CDR3 region has the DNA TGTGCCTCACAATCTGATCAGGGGTTCTATGGCTACACCTTC. It is translated as CASQSDQGFYGYTF.

The CDR3 bases are TGTGCCACCAGCAGCTCGACAGTTATCTATGGCTACACCTTC. This gives the protein CATSSSTVIYGYTF. The chain uses TRBV15 and TRBJ1-2, with D possibly TRBD1 on 5 matching bases. This CDR3 comprises 14 residues. V was cut by 3 bases and J by 4 bases, with 12 bases left in between. Germline CDR1 and CDR2: LNHNV and YYDKDF (reference sequence).

The V and J genes are TRBV27 and TRBJ2-1; 7 bases line up with TRBD2. Germline CDR1 reads MNHEY; CDR2 reads SMNVEV (reference sequence). This CDR3 is built from 14 residues. J lost 9 bases, V lost 6 bases, and 11 bases had no gene match. The CDR3 loop reads CASSYLSGGGEQFF. Written as DNA, the CDR3 is TGTGCCAGCAGCTATCTCAGTGGGGGGGGTGAGCAGTTCTTC.

V is TRBV2 and J is TRBJ2-7; D call uncertain. V shed 3 bases and J shed 4 bases, with 7 bases lying between them. CDR3 length: 12 amino acids. Germline V gene data show CDR1 as SNHLY and CDR2 as FYNNEI. The CDR3 here is CASSDRLYEQYF. The CDR3 coding sequence is TGTGCCAGCAGTGACAGGCTGTACGAGCAGTACTTC.

The chain is built from TRBV13 and TRBJ2-3, with D uncertain. The length of the CDR3 is 12 residues. Germline V gene sequence: CDR1 PRHDT, CDR2 FYEKMQ (reference sequence). Trimming shortened V by 4 bases and J by 2 bases, and 4 bases separated the two germline ends. In nucleotides, the CDR3 is TGTGCCAGCAGCTATATCACAGATACGCAGTATTTT. It codes for CASSYITDTQYF.

The chain links TRBV29-1 to TRBJ2-7, with a possible D match to TRBD2 (5 bases). Germline loops: CDR1 SQVTM, CDR2 ANQGSEA. V dropped 4 bases and J dropped 0 bases, with 10 bases sitting between them. There are 13 residues in the CDR3. The CDR3, as DNA: TGCAGCGTTGGTCGGGGATTCTCCTACGAGCAGTACTTC. Its protein is CSVGRGFSYEQYF.

This clone has only a few counts. V usage is TRBV27 and J usage is TRBJ1-1; TRBD1 aligns across 8 bases. V shed 2 bases and J 4 bases; nucleotides not matched to a gene: 3. Germline V gene data show CDR1 as MNHEY and CDR2 as SMNVEV (reference sequence). This CDR3 has 14 residues. The CDR3 coding sequence is TGTGCCAGCAGTTTACAGGGGGCGGTCACTGAAGCTTTCTTT. It specifies CASSLQGAVTEAFF.

The chain recombines TRBV9 with TRBJ1-1; 7 bases fit TRBD1. J lost 0 bases, V lost 3 bases, and 5 bases had no gene match. From germline, CDR1 is SGDLS and CDR2 YYNGEE. The CDR3 covers 15 residues. The DNA of the CDR3 is TGTGCCAGCAGCGACAGACAGGGAATGAACACTGAAGCTTTCTTT. Its protein is CASSDRQGMNTEAFF.

The chain employs TRBV30 and TRBJ2-7; D gene ambiguous. Trimming pared 3 bases from V and 6 bases from J, leaving 9 bases between. Germline CDR1 GTSNPN, CDR2 SVGIG (reference sequence). The CDR3 loop spans 11 amino acids. The CDR3 coding sequence is TGTGCCTGGAGCGCTTCCCTCGAGCAGTACTTC. It codes for CAWSASLEQYF.

The CDR3 nucleotides are TGTGCCAGTAGTTTAGCGGGGGGACCAGATACGCAGTATTTT. Translating gives CASSLAGGPDTQYF. The chain has TRBV19 and TRBJ2-3, with TRBD2 matching over 10 bases. This CDR3 spans 14 amino acids. The germline CDR1 and CDR2 sequences are LNHDA and SQIVND (reference sequence). With V trimmed by 5 bases and J by 4 bases, 3 bases remained unmatched. Using reference TRBV19 and TRBJ2-3 for the parts outside the CDR3, the full variable domain is DGGITQSPKYLFRKEGQNVTLSCEQNLNHDAMYWYRQDPGQGLRLIYYSQIVNDFQKGDIAEGYSVSREKKESFPLTVTSAQKNPTAFYLCASSLAGGPDTQYFGPGTRLTVL.

The V gene is TRBV5-1, the J gene TRBJ1-4; D possibly corresponds to TRBD1 (6 bases). With 3 bases removed from V and 5 bases from J, the gap between germline ends came to 11 bases. Per the germline V gene, CDR1 is SGHRS and CDR2 is YFSETQ. The CDR3 loop spans 14 amino acids. The CDR3 DNA sequence: TGCGCCAGCAGCTACACGGACAGCAATGAAAAACTGTTTTTT. As protein: CASSYTDSNEKLFF. The full variable domain, completed using reference TRBV5-1 and TRBJ1-4, is KAGVTQTPRYLIKTRGQQVTLSCSPISGHRSVSWYQQTPGQGLQFLFEYFSETQRNKGNFPGRFSGRQFSNSRSEMNVSTLELGDSALYLCASSYTDSNEKLFFGSGTQLSVL.

V usage is TRBV6-6 and J usage is TRBJ1-1; D perhaps matches TRBD1 (5 bases). Deletions cut 7 bases from V and 1 base from J, with 13 bases between. Looked up from germline, CDR1 is MNHNY and CDR2 is SVGAGI (reference sequence). The CDR3 spans 14 residues. The CDR3 spells CASTPSGGNTEAFF. The CDR3, as DNA: TGTGCCAGCACCCCGAGTGGGGGGAACACTGAAGCTTTCTTT.